The present T cell receptor (beta chain) was sequenced within a study of human T cells and chemical hapten exposure. The wider study: Yields of TCR per sample differed, chiefly owing to small differences in pooled library volume.

The CDR3 totals 16 residues. Between the trimmed V and J ends, which lost 2 bases and 9 bases, there was a span of 20 bases. CDR1 ENHRY and CDR2 SYGVKD come from the germline V gene. TCRdb passed the RACE reads through MiXCR, listing each CDR3 protein once. Of more than 55,000 distinct CDR3 sequences in the sample, about 11% were seen once. This clonotype was counted only a few times. The sample's time point: pre-sensitization, week 0. Treatment defined: therapeutic diphenylcyclopropenone sensitization with weekly scalp DPC. Material: whole blood, obtained in connection with sensitization to the hapten diphenylcyclopropenone (DPC). V and J are TRBV10-3 and TRBJ1-5; TRBD1 is a possible D gene (6 bases). This sequence originates from a middle-aged woman with alopecia areata. Some clones in this sample may be carry-over from other donors' samples. The chain's CDR3 is CAISEKAGATSGPQHF. The DNA of the CDR3 is TGTGCCATCAGTGAGAAGGCAGGGGCCACCTCCGGGCCCCAGCATTTT.